The clone carrying this T cell receptor beta chain was detected once. The sample belongs to a study of OX40 agonist ivuxolimab in advanced cancers. CDR3 length equals 15 residues. V dropped 5 bases and J dropped 7; count of bases not matched to a gene: 4. Per germline, CDR1 MNHEY and CDR2 SMNVEV (reference sequence). The assay was immunoSEQ multiplex PCR, and TCRdb's table has in-frame clones only and misses some. Here the sample spans about 100,000 clones, about 80% being singletons. The sequence derives from an adult with an advanced solid tumor such as melanoma, head and neck, liver or kidney cancer. The chain employs TRBV27 and TRBJ2-1; TRBD2 matches 14 bases. The specimen was CD4+ or CD8+ T cells sorted from blood, collected in a trial of the OX40 agonist ivuxolimab. This CDR3 is CASSKTSGRGNEQFF. Here the CDR3 DNA reads TGTGCCAGCAGTAAGACTAGCGGGAGGGGTAATGAGCAGTTCTTC.